This T cell receptor (beta chain) was sequenced during a study of OX40 agonist ivuxolimab in advanced cancers. Study as a whole: Patients received ivuxolimab, an agonistic anti-OX40 (CD134) antibody.

Germline V lookup: CDR1 MDHEN, CDR2 SYDVKM. V lost 3 bases and J lost 1, with 11 bases in between. The CDR3 contains 15 residues. Assay: immunoSEQ multiplex PCR; the TCRdb copy retains only in-frame clones and omits some. The sample shows 48,000 or so clones, over 85% of them seen only once. Exclusion applied to patients with autoimmune disease history or systemic immunosuppression. This clonotype was sampled from an adult with an advanced solid tumor such as melanoma, head and neck, liver or kidney cancer. The chain links TRBV28 to TRBJ2-3; the D gene is possibly TRBD2 (5 bases). The sequencing used CD4+ or CD8+ T cells sorted from blood, collected in a trial of the OX40 agonist ivuxolimab. In DNA, the CDR3 is TGTGCCAGCAGTTTTCCGGGGTGGGGCACAGATACGCAGTATTTT. It yields the protein CASSFPGWGTDTQYF.